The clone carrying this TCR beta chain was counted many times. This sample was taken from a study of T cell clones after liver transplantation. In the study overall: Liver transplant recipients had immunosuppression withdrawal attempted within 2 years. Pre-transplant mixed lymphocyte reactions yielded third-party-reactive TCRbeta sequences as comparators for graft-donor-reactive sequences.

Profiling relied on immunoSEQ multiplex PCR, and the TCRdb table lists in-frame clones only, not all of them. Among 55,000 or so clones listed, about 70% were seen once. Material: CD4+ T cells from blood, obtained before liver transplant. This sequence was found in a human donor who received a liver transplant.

CDR3: CASSEGPDRGTGELFF. The CDR3 DNA follows: TGTGCCAGCAGCGAGGGCCCCGACAGGGGCACCGGGGAGCTGTTTTTT. V gene TRBV5-6 combines with J gene TRBJ2-2; 8 positions match TRBD1. The V segment lost 4 bases and the J segment 4 bases; nucleotides outside the gene matches: 9. This CDR3 region has 16 residues. The germline gives CDR1 SGHDT, CDR2 YYEEEE.